This passage covers 20 T cell receptor beta chains from one sample sequenced in a study of immune cell composition in non-small cell lung cancer. Method: immunoSEQ multiplex PCR; TCRdb's copy keeps in-frame clones and lacks some. The sample contains approximately 13,000 clones, approximately 84% of which appear only once. The sequencing input was lung tumor tissue. Source of these receptors: a human donor with non-small cell lung cancer.

The V and J genes are TRBV29-1 and TRBJ1-1; a weak D match, TRBD1 (5 bases). The CDR3 runs 13 residues. Trimming left V 4 bases short and J 1 base short, with 10 bases between. Per the germline V gene, CDR1 is SQVTM and CDR2 is ANQGSEA. CDR3 coding DNA: TGCAGCGTTGCCTCGGGGGGGAACACTGAAGCTTTCTTT. It codes for CSVASGGNTEAFF.

CDR3 region: CASSLIRPGYGYTF. For the CDR3, the DNA is TGTGCCAGCAGTTTGATCCGCCCGGGCTATGGCTACACCTTC. The genes are TRBV28 and TRBJ1-2; D unresolved. With 3 bases removed from V and 4 bases from J, the gap between germline ends came to 12 bases. The CDR3 is 14 amino acids. CDR1 and CDR2 (germline): MDHEN, SYDVKM.

CDR3 region: CASSLGLAEKETQYF. The CDR3 DNA reads TGCGCCAGCAGCTTGGGACTAGCGGAAAAAGAGACCCAGTACTTC. The rearrangement joins TRBV5-1 to TRBJ2-5, with 9 bases lining up with TRBD2. The CDR3 sequence is 15 residues long. Germline CDR1 reads SGHRS; CDR2 reads YFSETQ. The trim removed 0 bases at V and 3 bases at J, leaving 3 bases unmatched.

V gene TRBV20-1 combines with J gene TRBJ2-7; no reliable D call. The CDR3 sequence is 11 residues long. Trimming shortened V by 2 bases and J by 3 bases, and 5 bases separated the two germline ends. From germline, CDR1 is DFQATT and CDR2 SNEGSKA (reference sequence). The CDR3 region has the DNA TGCAGTGCTAGAAAGGGCTACGAGCAGTACTTC. Its translation is CSARKGYEQYF.

The gene calls are TRBV5-5 and TRBJ2-3; no reliable D call. CDR3 length equals 15 residues. The germline CDR1 and CDR2 sequences are SGHKS and YYEKEE (reference sequence). The V and J ends lost 3 bases and 1 base respectively, with 12 bases between them. The CDR3 is CASSSPTGGTDTQYF. In nucleotides, the CDR3 is TGTGCCAGCAGCTCCCCGACTGGGGGCACAGATACGCAGTATTTT.

The J gene is TRBJ2-7, the V gene TRBV30; no clear D gene. The length of the CDR3 is 11 residues. Germline CDR1 is GTSNPN and CDR2 is SVGIG (reference sequence). V was shortened by 5 bases and J by 4 bases, with 9 bases between the two germline ends. CDR3 amino acids: CAWEQRYEQYF. CDR3 bases: TGTGCCTGGGAACAAAGGTACGAGCAGTACTTC.

This clone is a singleton in its sample. This chain connects TRBV27 to TRBJ2-1, with a tentative D call TRBD2 (5 bases). V was trimmed by 4 bases and J by 9 bases, leaving 13 bases between them. CDR3 length: 13 amino acids. Looked up from germline, CDR1 is MNHEY and CDR2 is SMNVEV (reference sequence). This CDR3 reads CASSSYSEGEQFF. The DNA for the CDR3 is TGTGCCAGCAGTTCATATAGCGAGGGTGAGCAGTTCTTC.

With respect to this clone: Its ends do not fully match the called genes, so a read error is possible. The genes are TRBV7-7 and TRBJ2-1, with TRBD2 matching 7 bases. This CDR3 comprises 16 residues. In germline, CDR1 is SSHAT, CDR2 FNYEAQ (reference sequence). The CDR3 here is CASSLVSLAAYNEQFF. DNA for the CDR3: TGTGCTAGCAGCTTAGTTTCTCTAGCGGCCTACAATGAGCAGTTCTTC.

The chain is built from TRBV29-1 and TRBJ2-3, with 12 bases matching TRBD2. Germline lookup yields CDR1 SQVTM and CDR2 ANQGSEA. J lost 2 bases, V lost 6 bases, and 6 bases had no gene match. The CDR3 length is 15 residues. The CDR3 sequence is CSVTGTSGFTDTQYF. The CDR3 DNA reads TGCAGCGTGACCGGGACTAGCGGGTTCACAGATACGCAGTATTTT.

The chain has TRBV6-6 and TRBJ2-1; 8 bases fit TRBD1. This CDR3 is 15 amino acids long. Germline trimming cut 4 bases from V and 5 bases from J; bases unmatched to any gene: 7. Germline values: CDR1 MNHNY, CDR2 SVGAGI (reference sequence). The CDR3 sequence: CASSSLDRGNNEQFF. CDR3 in DNA: TGTGCCAGCAGTTCCTTAGACAGGGGAAACAATGAGCAGTTCTTC.

J is TRBJ2-1 and V is TRBV28, with 7 bases lining up with TRBD1. The CDR3 runs 13 residues. Germline lookup yields CDR1 MDHEN and CDR2 SYDVKM. J lost 0 bases, V lost 7 bases, and 0 bases had no gene match. The CDR3 sequence is CASTGGSYNEQFF. DNA for the CDR3: TGTGCCAGCACAGGGGGCTCCTACAATGAGCAGTTCTTC.

This clone was counted only a few times. V gene TRBV27 combines with J gene TRBJ2-2; D gene unclear. Trimming pared 8 bases from V and 4 bases from J, leaving 8 bases between. The CDR3 is made up of 12 amino acids. CDR1 and CDR2 (germline): MNHEY, SMNVEV (reference sequence). CDR3 bases: TGTGCCAGCCACGGCCGCACCGGGGAGCTGTTTTTT. As protein: CASHGRTGELFF.

The chain joins TRBV11-1 to TRBJ1-1; possible D gene TRBD1, 5 bases. The germline V gene encodes CDR1 SGHAT and CDR2 FQDESV (reference sequence). The CDR3 is 14 residues long. Between the trimmed V and J ends, which lost 0 bases and 6 bases, there was a span of 11 bases. The CDR3 nucleotides read TGTGCCAGCAGCTTAGCGCGGGGACCGTCTGAAGCTTTCTTT. Its translation is CASSLARGPSEAFF.

V and J are TRBV4-2 and TRBJ2-1; D may correspond to TRBD1 or TRBD2 (5 bases each). CDR1 LGHNA and CDR2 YNFKEQ come from the germline V gene. The CDR3 has 15 residues. V gave up 4 bases and J gave up 5 bases, with 15 bases separating them. CDR3 sequence reads: CASSRGTVNHNEQFF. The CDR3 nucleotides are TGTGCCAGCAGCCGAGGGACCGTCAATCACAATGAGCAGTTCTTC.

The chain carries TRBV7-2 and TRBJ2-7; 7 bases line up with TRBD2. Germline CDR1 is SGHTA and CDR2 is FQGNSA. V lost 8 bases and J lost 7; bases outside the gene matches: 11. The CDR3 extends over 13 amino acids. The CDR3 nucleotides are TGTGCCAGCCGCGTGGGGAGGGCCGTTGAGCAGTACTTC. Its protein is CASRVGRAVEQYF. Combining the CDR3 with reference TRBV7-2 and TRBJ2-7 gives the whole variable domain GAGVSQSPSNKVTEKGKDVELRCDPISGHTALYWYRQSLGQGLEFLIYFQGNSAPDKSGLPSDRFSAERTGGSVSTLTIQRTQQEDSAVYLCASRVGRAVEQYFGPGTRLTVT.

The gene calls are TRBV9 and TRBJ2-2, with no clear D. This CDR3 spans 16 amino acids. Trimming removed 0 bases from V and 2 bases from J, with 11 bases in between. Germline V gene data show CDR1 as SGDLS and CDR2 as YYNGEE. DNA of the CDR3: TGTGCCAGCAGCGTAGTGGGTAGCCATAACACCGGGGAGCTGTTTTTT. Translated: CASSVVGSHNTGELFF.

This sequence joins TRBV30 and TRBJ2-7; TRBD1 aligns across 7 bases. Germline loops: CDR1 GTSNPN, CDR2 SVGIG (reference sequence). The CDR3 spans 14 residues. V gave up 0 bases and J gave up 4 bases; unmatched junction bases: 6. The DNA of the CDR3 is TGTGCCTGGAGTGTACCGCAGGGGGTATACGAGCAGTACTTC. Translated, it gives CAWSVPQGVYEQYF.

This clone came up a few times. V gene TRBV7-9 combines with J gene TRBJ1-1; 10 nucleotides align to TRBD1. From germline, CDR1 is SEHNR and CDR2 FQNEAQ (reference sequence). The V gene end was trimmed by 3 bases and the J gene end by 11 bases; junction bases not matched to a gene: 9. This CDR3 spans 14 amino acids. CDR3 coding DNA: TGTGCCAGCAGCTTGGGGACAGGGGACCCAAGGGCTTTCTTT. Translation gives CASSLGTGDPRAFF. The whole variable domain, remainder taken from reference TRBV7-9 and TRBJ1-1, is DTGVSQNPRHKITKRGQNVTFRCDPISEHNRLYWYRQTLGQGPEFLTYFQNEAQLEKSRLLSDRFSAERPKGSFSTLEIQRTEQGDSAMYLCASSLGTGDPRAFFGQGTRLTVV.

This chain connects TRBV27 to TRBJ2-7; 12 nucleotides match TRBD2. CDR1 and CDR2 from the germline V gene are MNHEY and SMNVEV (reference sequence). V gave up 5 bases and J gave up 4 bases; unmatched junction bases: 6. The CDR3 is 15 amino acids. The CDR3 sequence is CASSLAGGKGYEQYF. In nucleotides, the CDR3 is TGTGCCAGCAGTCTAGCGGGAGGGAAGGGGTACGAGCAGTACTTC.

DNA for the CDR3: TGTGCCAGCAGCTTAATAGTTTCCGACTACGAGCAGTACTTC. Protein sequence: CASSLIVSDYEQYF. The V and J genes are TRBV7-2 and TRBJ2-7; no firm D call. V shed 2 bases and J shed 3 bases, with 11 bases lying between them. This CDR3 contains 14 residues. Germline lookup yields CDR1 SGHTA and CDR2 FQGNSA.